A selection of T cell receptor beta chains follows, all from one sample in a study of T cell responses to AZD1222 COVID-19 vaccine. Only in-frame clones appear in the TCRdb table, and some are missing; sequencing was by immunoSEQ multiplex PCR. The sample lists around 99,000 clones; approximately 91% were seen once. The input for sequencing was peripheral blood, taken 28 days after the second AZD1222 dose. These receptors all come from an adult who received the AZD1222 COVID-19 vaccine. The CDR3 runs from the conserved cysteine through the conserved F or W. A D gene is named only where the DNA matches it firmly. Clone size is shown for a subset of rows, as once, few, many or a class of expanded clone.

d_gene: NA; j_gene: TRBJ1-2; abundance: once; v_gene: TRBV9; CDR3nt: TGTGCCAGCAGCAGCAGGGACGGCTACACCTTC; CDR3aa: CASSSRDGYTF
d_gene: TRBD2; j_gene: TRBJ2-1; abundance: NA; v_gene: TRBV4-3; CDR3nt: TGCGCCAGCAGCCAAGGAGGGGGGACTAGCGGGAGTCCCACGAGCTCCTACAATGAGCAGTTCTTC; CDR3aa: CASSQGGGTSGSPTSSYNEQFF
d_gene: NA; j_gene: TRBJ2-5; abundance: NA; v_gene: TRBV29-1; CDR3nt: TGCAGCGTTGACATGGGCGTTTGGGAGACCCAGTACTTC; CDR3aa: CSVDMGVWETQYF
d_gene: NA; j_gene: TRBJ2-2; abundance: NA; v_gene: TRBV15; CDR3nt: TGTGCCACCAGCAGACCCTCTACAGGTTCCGGGGAGCTGTTTTTT; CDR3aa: CATSRPSTGSGELFF
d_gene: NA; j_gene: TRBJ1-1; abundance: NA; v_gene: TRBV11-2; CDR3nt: TGTGCCAGCAGCCCTCTTCGGGGGCCTAACACTGAAGCTTTCTTT; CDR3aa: CASSPLRGPNTEAFF
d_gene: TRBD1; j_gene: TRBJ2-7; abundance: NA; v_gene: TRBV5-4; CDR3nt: TGTGCCAGCAGCACAGGACAGGGCCGCTACGAGCAGTACTTC; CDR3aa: CASSTGQGRYEQYF
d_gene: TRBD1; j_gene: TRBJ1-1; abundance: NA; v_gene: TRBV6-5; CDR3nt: TGTGCCAGCAGTCGACAGGGGGCCGGCACTGAAGCTTTCTTT; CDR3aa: CASSRQGAGTEAFF
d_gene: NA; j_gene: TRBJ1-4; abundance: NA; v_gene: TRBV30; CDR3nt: TGTGCCTGGAATGGTGCTAATGAAAAACTGTTTTTT; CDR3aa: CAWNGANEKLFF
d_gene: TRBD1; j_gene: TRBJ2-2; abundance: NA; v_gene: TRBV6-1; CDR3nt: TGTGCCAGCAGTGAATTCTGGACAGGGGGCACCGGGGAGCTGTTTTTT; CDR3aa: CASSEFWTGGTGELFF
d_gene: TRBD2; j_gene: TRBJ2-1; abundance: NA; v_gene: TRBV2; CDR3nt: TGTGCCAGCAGTGAAAGGAGCGGGGATTGGAATGAGCAGTTCTTC; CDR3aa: CASSERSGDWNEQFF
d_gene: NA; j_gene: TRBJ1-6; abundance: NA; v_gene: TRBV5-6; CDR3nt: TGTGCCAGCAGCCAGGCGGCAGTTTATAATTCACCCCTCCACTTT; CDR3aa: CASSQAAVYNSPLHF
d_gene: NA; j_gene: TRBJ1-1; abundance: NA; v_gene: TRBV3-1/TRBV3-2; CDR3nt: TGTGCCAGCCTCGGACAGACGAACACTGAAGCTTTCTTT; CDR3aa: CASLGQTNTEAFF
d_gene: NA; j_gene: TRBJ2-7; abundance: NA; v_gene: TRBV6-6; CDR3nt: TGTGCCAGCAGTTACCCGTCAGCAAGAACCTACGAGCAGTACTTC; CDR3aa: CASSYPSARTYEQYF
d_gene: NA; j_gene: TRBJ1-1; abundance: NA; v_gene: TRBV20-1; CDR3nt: TGCAGTGCTAGTTATAGCATGAACACTGAAGCTTTCTTT; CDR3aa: CSASYSMNTEAFF
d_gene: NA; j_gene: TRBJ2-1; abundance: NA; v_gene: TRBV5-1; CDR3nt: TGCGCCAGCAGCGCGACAGGTTTTGAGCAGTTCTTC; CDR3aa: CASSATGFEQFF
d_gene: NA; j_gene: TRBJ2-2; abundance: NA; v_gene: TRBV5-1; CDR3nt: TGCGCCAGCAGCTTGGCGACAGGCAGAGGGGAGCTGTTTTTT; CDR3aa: CASSLATGRGELFF
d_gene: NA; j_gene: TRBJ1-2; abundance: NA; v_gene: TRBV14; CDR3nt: TGTGCCAGCAGCCCGGGGTATCCTTATGGCTACACCTTC; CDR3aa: CASSPGYPYGYTF
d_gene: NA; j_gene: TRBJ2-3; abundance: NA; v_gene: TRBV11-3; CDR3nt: TGTGCCAGCAGCCCGGGACCTTCAGATACGCAGTATTTT; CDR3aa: CASSPGPSDTQYF
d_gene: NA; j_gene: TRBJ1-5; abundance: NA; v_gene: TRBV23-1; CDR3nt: TGCGCCAGCAGTCAATCGGCCCAGGGGCTGTATAGCAATCAGCCCCAGCATTTT; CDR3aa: CASSQSAQGLYSNQPQHF
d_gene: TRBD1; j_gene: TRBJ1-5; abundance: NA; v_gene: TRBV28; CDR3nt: TGTGCCAGCAGCACGCTAGGGACAGGGCTTCAGCCCCAGCATTTT; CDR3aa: CASSTLGTGLQPQHF
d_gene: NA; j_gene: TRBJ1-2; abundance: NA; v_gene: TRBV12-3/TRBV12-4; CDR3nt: TGTGCCAGCAGGGGGGGGCAGTTGGATGGCTACACCTTC; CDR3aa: CASRGGQLDGYTF
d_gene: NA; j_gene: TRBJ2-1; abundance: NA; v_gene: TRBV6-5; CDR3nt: TGTGCCAGCACCCCGGGGAGGTCCAGGTATGAGCAGTTCTTC; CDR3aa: CASTPGRSRYEQFF
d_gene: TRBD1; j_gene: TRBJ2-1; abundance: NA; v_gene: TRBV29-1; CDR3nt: TGCAGCGTTGGGACAGGGGGGTTCCTTGAGCAGTTCTTC; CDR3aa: CSVGTGGFLEQFF
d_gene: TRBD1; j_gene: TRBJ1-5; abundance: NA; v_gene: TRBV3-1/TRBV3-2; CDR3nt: TGTGCCAGCAGCCGAGGGACAGGGCGAGGCAATCAGCCCCAGCATTTT; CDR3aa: CASSRGTGRGNQPQHF
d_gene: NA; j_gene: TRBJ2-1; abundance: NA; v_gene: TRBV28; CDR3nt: TGTGCCAGCAGCTCCGTTTTCCATACAATGAGAGGGCAGTTCTTC; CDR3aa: CASSSVFHTMRGQFF
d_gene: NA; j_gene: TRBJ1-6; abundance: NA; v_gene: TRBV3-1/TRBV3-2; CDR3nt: TGTGCCAGCAGCCCCCCCCAGCGATCACCCCTCCACTTT; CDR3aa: CASSPPQRSPLHF
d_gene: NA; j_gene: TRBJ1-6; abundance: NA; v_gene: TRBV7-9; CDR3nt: TGTGCCAGCAGCTCCACCTCATCAGGGAATTCACCCCTCCACTTT; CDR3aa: CASSSTSSGNSPLHF
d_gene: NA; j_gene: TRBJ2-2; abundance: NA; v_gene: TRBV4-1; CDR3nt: TGCGCCAGCAGCCAAGAGCCAGGGTTTCCCGGGGAGCTGTTTTTT; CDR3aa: CASSQEPGFPGELFF
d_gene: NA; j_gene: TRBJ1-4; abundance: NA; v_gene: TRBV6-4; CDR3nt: TGTGCCAGCAGGCCCGACAGAGAGGGGGCTAATGAAAAACTGTTTTTT; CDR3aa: CASRPDREGANEKLFF
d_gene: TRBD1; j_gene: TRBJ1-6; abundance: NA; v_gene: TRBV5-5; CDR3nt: TGTGCCAGCAGCTTGGGGGACAGGGTGGATTGGTCCTATAATTCACCCCTCCACTTT; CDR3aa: CASSLGDRVDWSYNSPLHF
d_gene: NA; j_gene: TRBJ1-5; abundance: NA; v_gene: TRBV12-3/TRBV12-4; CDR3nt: TGTGCCAGCAGTTTAGACAATCATCAGCCCCAGCATTTT; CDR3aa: CASSLDNHQPQHF
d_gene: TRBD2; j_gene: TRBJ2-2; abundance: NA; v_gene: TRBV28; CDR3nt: TGTGCCAGCCGTTATGCGACTAGCGGGAACACCGGGGAGCTGTTTTTT; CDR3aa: CASRYATSGNTGELFF
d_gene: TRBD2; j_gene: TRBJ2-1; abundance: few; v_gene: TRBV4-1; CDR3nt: TGCGCCAGCAGGGGACTAGCGGGAAAGGGGGAGCAGTTCTTC; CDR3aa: CASRGLAGKGEQFF
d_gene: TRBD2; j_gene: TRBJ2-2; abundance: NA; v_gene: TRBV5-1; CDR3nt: TGCGCCAGCAGCCCGGGACTAGCGGGAGGCACCGGGGAGCTGTTTTTT; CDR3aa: CASSPGLAGGTGELFF
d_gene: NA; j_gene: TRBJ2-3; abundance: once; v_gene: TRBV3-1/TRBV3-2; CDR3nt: TGTGCCAGCAGCCAAGATGGGAGAACGGCAGATACGCAGTATTTT; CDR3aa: CASSQDGRTADTQYF
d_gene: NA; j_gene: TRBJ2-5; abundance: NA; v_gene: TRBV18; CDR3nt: TGTGCCAGCTCACCGATGGTCCAAGAGACCCAGTACTTC; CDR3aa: CASSPMVQETQYF
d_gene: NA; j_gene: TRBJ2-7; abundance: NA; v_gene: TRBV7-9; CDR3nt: TGTGCCAGCAGCTTCTCGGGACTCACCTACGAGCAGTACTTC; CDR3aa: CASSFSGLTYEQYF
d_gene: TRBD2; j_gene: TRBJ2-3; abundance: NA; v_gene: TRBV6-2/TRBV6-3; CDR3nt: TGTGCCAGCAGCCCTACTAGCGGGAGGATGCCAGATACGCAGTATTTT; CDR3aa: CASSPTSGRMPDTQYF
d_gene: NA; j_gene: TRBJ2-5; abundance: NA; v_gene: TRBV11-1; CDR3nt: TGTGCCAGCAGCTTAGACGTGGGGGAGACCCAGTACTTC; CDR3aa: CASSLDVGETQYF
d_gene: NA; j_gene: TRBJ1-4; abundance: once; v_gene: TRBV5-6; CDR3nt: TGTGCCAGCAGCTTGGGACAGGATGAAAAACTGTTTTTT; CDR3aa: CASSLGQDEKLFF
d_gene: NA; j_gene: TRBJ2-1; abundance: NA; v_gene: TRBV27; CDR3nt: TGTGCCAGCAGCGACGGCGGTAGCTCCTACAATGAGCAGTTCTTC; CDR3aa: CASSDGGSSYNEQFF